This entry is about one T cell receptor beta chain. Its antigen is still unknown. The TCR beta library used iRepertoire HTBI primers with Arm-PCR amplification of CDR3. Using its own MiXCR run on the multiplex PCR reads, TCRdb lists one record per CDR3 protein. The sample consists of hundreds of thousands of distinct CDR3 sequences, about 15% of them appearing once. The source of the sample is a study of regulatory T cells in long-lasting Graves disease. The CDR3 extends over 13 amino acids. The ends were cut back, 1 base at V and 7 bases at J, with 8 bases in the middle. In germline, CDR1 is LNHDA, CDR2 SQIVND (reference sequence). The time point was: newly diagnosed GD, antithyroid drugs for less than 3 months. Extracted PBMC RNA gave rise to the TCR library. Study findings and constraints: Lower TCR diversity was seen in persistent Graves' patients than in newly diagnosed ones. Preferential use of TRBV28, TRBJ1-2 and TRBJ2-5 was seen in persistent disease.

These data are also associated with another study on T cells in Graves' hyperthyroidism and ophthalmopathy.

The specimen was peripheral blood mononuclear cells (PBMCs), collected at new diagnosis, from a patient treated with antithyroid drugs. The TCR was taken from a woman between 25 and 40 years old with Graves disease. The genes are TRBV19 and TRBJ2-1, with D hard to call. The DNA for the CDR3 is TGTGCCAGTAGTATAGGCAGGTCTAATGAGCAGTTCTTC. Its protein is CASSIGRSNEQFF.